This T cell receptor (beta chain) was captured in a study of cytotoxic CD8 clonotypes in ibrutinib-treated CLL. The intended depth for sequencing was 1 in 200,000 to 1 in 1 million T cells. Generated by immunoSEQ multiplex PCR, the TCRdb table keeps only in-frame clones and is missing some. The sample yields 55,000 to 80,000 clones, 90% seen once. Study-level findings and limits: Treatment left the uncommon public clonotypes either contracted or stable in frequency.

The germline V gene encodes CDR1 SGHVS and CDR2 FQNEAQ. This CDR3 is built from 17 residues. Trimming cost V 1 base and J 4 bases, with 16 bases left between them. A single count supports this clone. What it binds is not known. This clonotype was obtained from a human donor with chronic lymphocytic leukemia. This chain links TRBV7-8 with TRBJ2-2, with a weak D call TRBD2 (6 bases). The sample here was PBMCs, taken after 12 months of ibrutinib treatment. This CDR3 is CASSLVRLALTTGELFF. CDR3 DNA: TGTGCCAGCAGCTTAGTAAGGCTAGCGCTGACCACCGGGGAGCTGTTTTTT.